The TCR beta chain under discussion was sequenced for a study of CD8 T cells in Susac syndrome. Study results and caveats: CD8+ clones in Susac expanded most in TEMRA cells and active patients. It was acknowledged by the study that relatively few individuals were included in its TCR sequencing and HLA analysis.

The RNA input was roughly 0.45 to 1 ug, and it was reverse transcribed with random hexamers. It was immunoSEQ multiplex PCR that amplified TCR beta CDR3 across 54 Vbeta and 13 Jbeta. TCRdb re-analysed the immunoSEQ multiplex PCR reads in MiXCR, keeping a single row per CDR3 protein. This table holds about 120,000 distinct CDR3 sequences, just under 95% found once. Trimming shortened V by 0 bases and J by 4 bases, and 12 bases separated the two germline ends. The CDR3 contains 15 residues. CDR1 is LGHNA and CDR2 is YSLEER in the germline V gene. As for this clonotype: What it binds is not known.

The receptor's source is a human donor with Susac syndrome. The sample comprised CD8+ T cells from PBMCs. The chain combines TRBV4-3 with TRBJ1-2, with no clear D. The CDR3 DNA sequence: TGCGCCAGCAGCCAAGATCTAGGCCCCAGCTATGGCTACACCTTC. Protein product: CASSQDLGPSYGYTF.